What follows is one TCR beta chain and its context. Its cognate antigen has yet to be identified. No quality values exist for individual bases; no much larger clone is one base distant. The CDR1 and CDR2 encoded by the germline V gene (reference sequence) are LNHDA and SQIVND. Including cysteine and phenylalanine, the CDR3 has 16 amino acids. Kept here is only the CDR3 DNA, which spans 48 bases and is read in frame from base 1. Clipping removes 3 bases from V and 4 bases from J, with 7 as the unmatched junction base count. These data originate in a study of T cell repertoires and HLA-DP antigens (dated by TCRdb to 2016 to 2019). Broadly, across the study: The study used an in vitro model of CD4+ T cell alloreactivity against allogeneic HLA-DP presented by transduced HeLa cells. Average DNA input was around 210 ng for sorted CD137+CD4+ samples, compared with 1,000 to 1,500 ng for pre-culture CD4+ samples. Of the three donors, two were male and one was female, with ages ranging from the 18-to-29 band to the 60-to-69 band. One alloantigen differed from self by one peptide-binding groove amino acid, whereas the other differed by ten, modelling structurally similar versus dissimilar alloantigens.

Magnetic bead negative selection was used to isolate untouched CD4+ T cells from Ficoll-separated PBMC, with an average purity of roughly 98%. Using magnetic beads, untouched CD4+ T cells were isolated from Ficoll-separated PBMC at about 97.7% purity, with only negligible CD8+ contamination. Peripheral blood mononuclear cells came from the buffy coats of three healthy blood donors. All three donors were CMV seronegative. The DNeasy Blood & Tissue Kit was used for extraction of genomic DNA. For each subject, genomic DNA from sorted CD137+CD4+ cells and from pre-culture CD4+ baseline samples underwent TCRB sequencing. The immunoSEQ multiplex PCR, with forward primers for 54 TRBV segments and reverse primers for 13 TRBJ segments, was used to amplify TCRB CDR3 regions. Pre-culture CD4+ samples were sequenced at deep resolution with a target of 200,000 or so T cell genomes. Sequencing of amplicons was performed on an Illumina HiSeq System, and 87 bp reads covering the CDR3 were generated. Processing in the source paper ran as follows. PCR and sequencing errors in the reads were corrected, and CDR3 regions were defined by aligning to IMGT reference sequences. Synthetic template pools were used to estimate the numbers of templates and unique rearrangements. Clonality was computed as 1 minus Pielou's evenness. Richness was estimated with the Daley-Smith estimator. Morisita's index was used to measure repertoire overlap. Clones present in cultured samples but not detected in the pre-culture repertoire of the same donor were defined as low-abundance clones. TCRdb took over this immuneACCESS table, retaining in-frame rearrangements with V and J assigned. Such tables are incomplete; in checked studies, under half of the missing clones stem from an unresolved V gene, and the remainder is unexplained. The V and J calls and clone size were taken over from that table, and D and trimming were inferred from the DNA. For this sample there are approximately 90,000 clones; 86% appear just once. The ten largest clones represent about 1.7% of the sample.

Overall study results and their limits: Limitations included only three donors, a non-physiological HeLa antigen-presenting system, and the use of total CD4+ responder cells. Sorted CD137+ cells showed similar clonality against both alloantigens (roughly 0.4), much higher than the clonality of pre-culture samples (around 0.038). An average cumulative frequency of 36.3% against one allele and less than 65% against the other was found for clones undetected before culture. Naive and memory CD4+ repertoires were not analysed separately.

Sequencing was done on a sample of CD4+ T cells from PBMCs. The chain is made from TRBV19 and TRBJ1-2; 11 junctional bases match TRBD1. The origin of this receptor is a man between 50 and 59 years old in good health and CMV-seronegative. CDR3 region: CASSIAGQGASYGYTF. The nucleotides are TGTGCCAGTAGTATTGCTGGACAGGGGGCTTCCTATGGCTACACCTTC. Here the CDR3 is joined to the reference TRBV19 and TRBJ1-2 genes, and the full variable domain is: DGGITQSPKYLFRKEGQNVTLSCEQNLNHDAMYWYRQDPGQGLRLIYYSQIVNDFQKGDIAEGYSVSREKKESFPLTVTSAQKNPTAFYLCASSIAGQGASYGYTFGSGTRLTVV.